This record covers a single TCR beta chain. The antigen is not known. One end of the junction does not line up with germline, which may come from a read error. This specimen comes from a study of beta chain features in type 1 diabetes. Study results and limitations: A pattern of fewer insertions and more deletions at VDJ junctions was seen in type 1 diabetes patients. The study found moderately but significantly shorter TCRB CDR3s in all four CD4+ subsets of Type 1 diabetes patients.

Averaging about 116 mL, one heparinised blood draw came from each individual donor. Sorted CD4+ subsets: naive, central memory, regulatory, stem cell-like memory (CD45RO/CCR7/CD25/CD127/CD95/CD27 panel). Of the isolated RNA, all was reverse transcribed, and so the sequenced material was expressed TCRB transcripts. The data were produced by immunoSEQ multiplex PCR, yet TCRdb's version contains in-frame clones alone and is incomplete. The sample has 300,000 to 450,000 clones, roughly 12% seen once. Germline V CDR1 and CDR2: ENHRY, SYGVKD. This CDR3 comprises 15 residues. This TCR was sampled from a woman between 18 and 29 years old with type 1 diabetes. Sequencing was carried out using naive CD4+ T cells from blood. V and J are TRBV10-3 and TRBJ2-1; 12 positions agree with TRBD1. The CDR3 protein is CAITEGQGARNEQFF. DNA of the CDR3: TGTGCCATCACTGAGGGACAGGGGGCTCGAAATGAGCAGTTCTTC.